This TCR beta chain came from a study of control samples from healthy donors and cancer patients. Assay: immunoSEQ multiplex PCR; the TCRdb copy retains only in-frame clones and omits some. The table lists about 5,500 clones, 72% of them singletons. CDR3 length equals 13 residues. Looked up from germline, CDR1 is SGHDN and CDR2 is FVKESK. Trimming shortened V by 0 bases and J by 4 bases, and 6 bases separated the two germline ends. The clonotype originates from a male donor with melanoma. What was sequenced was formalin-fixed, paraffin-embedded tissue. The chain carries TRBV14 and TRBJ2-5; TRBD1 is a possible D gene (5 bases). In nucleotides, the CDR3 is TGTGCCAGCAGCCAAGACAGGGCAGAGACCCAGTACTTC. Amino acids: CASSQDRAETQYF.